This TCR beta chain was observed in a study of neurological immune-mediated disorders. This clonotype was found many times. MiXCR, run by TCRdb on the 5' RACE reads, gives a single entry per CDR3 protein. The data hold 50,000 to 70,000 distinct CDR3 sequences, with 3% to 4% observed a single time. The CDR3 is 16 residues long. V was pared by 7 bases and J by 5 bases, with 11 bases of the junction left unmatched. Per germline, CDR1 WSHSY and CDR2 SAAADI. This clonotype originated in a man between 40 and 49 years old with multiple sclerosis. The gene calls are TRBV10-2 and TRBJ2-1; 10 bases map to TRBD2. The specimen was PBMCs. The CDR3 loop is CASTDRGLAYNNEQFF. DNA of the CDR3: TGCGCCAGCACGGATAGGGGACTAGCGTACAACAATGAGCAGTTCTTC.